Listed here are 5 T cell receptor beta chains from one sample, sequenced in a study of blood T cell repertoires in COVID-19. Assay used: immunoSEQ multiplex PCR; TCRdb lists only in-frame clones, some missing. The repertoire consists of over 200,000 clones, with roughly 87% occurring once and the leading ten covering roughly 12%. The sequencing sample was made of peripheral blood. These receptors all stem from a woman aged 18-29 years who had recovered from COVID-19.

The chain recombines TRBV18 with TRBJ2-7; 7 positions match TRBD1. J was trimmed by 2 bases and V by 4 bases; bases with no gene match: 11. This CDR3 has 16 residues. The germline gives CDR1 KGHSH, CDR2 LQKENI. The CDR3 protein is CASSRVRDSTTYEQYF. The CDR3 coding sequence is TGTGCCAGCTCACGTGTCCGGGACAGCACAACCTACGAGCAGTACTTC.

J is TRBJ2-5 and V is TRBV11-3; TRBD1 is a possible D gene (6 bases). This CDR3 region has 14 residues. Trimming removed 5 bases from V and 0 bases from J, with 10 bases in between. The germline V gene has CDR1 SGHNT and CDR2 YENEEA. CDR3 in amino acids: CASSEGGHQETQYF. The CDR3 region has the DNA TGTGCCAGCAGCGAAGGGGGACACCAAGAGACCCAGTACTTC.

This sequence joins TRBV7-2 and TRBJ2-5, with D possibly TRBD2 on 6 matching bases. Per the germline V gene, CDR1 is SGHTA and CDR2 is FQGNSA. Trimming left V 1 base short and J 7 bases short, with 22 bases between. The CDR3 loop spans 17 amino acids. The CDR3 spells CASSLGALGGMVGTQYF. CDR3 nucleotide sequence: TGTGCCAGCAGCTTAGGAGCTCTCGGGGGAATGGTTGGGACCCAGTACTTC.

This clone appeared a single time. The chain couples TRBV24-1 to TRBJ1-5; no reliable D call. The CDR3 has 12 residues. V shed 1 base and J shed 11 bases, with 8 bases lying between them. From germline, CDR1 is KGHDR and CDR2 SFDVKD. The CDR3 nucleotides read TGTGCCACCAGTGATTTTGCAGGTACCCAGCATTTT. Translated: CATSDFAGTQHF.

The chain is built from TRBV19 and TRBJ2-7, with D tentatively TRBD2 (5 bases). The length of the CDR3 is 14 residues. V lost 5 bases to trimming and J lost 3 bases, with 14 bases between them. From germline, CDR1 is LNHDA and CDR2 SQIVND (reference sequence). The CDR3 is CASSFRDRHYEQYF. The CDR3 nucleotides are TGTGCCAGTAGTTTCCGGGATCGCCACTACGAGCAGTACTTC.